This TCR beta chain was observed in a study of cytomegalovirus exposure and HLA in healthy donors. Study-wide findings and caveats: Highly shared sequence variants in one cluster were likely a sequencing artifact. In a later analysis, donors in an Asian-associated ancestry cluster reportedly had fewer N-insertions in productive TCRs than the cohort mean. Later, an analysis found that common viral pathogens appeared to be linked with several of the most significant clusters. In a later analysis, TCR beta V- and J-gene trimming showed a link to a missense DCLRE1C variant.

CDR3 size: 15 residues. The germline V gene has CDR1 SGDLS and CDR2 YYNGEE. The V gene lost 3 bases and the J gene lost 4 bases, with 13 bases spanning the gap. On this clone itself: Its antigen remains unidentified.

PCR used 60 Vbeta primers and 13 Jbeta primers. Sequenced by immunoSEQ multiplex PCR; TCRdb stores in-frame clones only, minus some. This sample has under 200,000 clones, with roughly 82% found just once. The receptor was derived from a girl between 5 and 17 years old in good health and CMV-seropositive. The sequencing input was PBMCs. The chain joins TRBV9 to TRBJ2-2; D possibly corresponds to TRBD1 (6 bases). CDR3 protein: CASSANRESTGELFF. DNA for the CDR3: TGTGCCAGCAGCGCCAACAGGGAAAGCACCGGGGAGCTGTTTTTT.